This TCR beta chain was found in a study of identical twins. TCRdb fed the 5' RACE reads into MiXCR, producing one record per CDR3 protein. The repertoire holds 700,000 or so distinct CDR3 sequences, with 8% to 9% as singletons. This clonotype was observed a handful of times. The donors were all healthy and Caucasian. Trimming shortened V by 6 bases and J by 4 bases, and 21 bases separated the two germline ends. From germline, CDR1 is MNHEY and CDR2 SVGEGT. The CDR3 totals 16 residues. This same sample was also part of a study on yellow fever vaccine responses in identical twins.

The source is a woman under 30 in good health. Specimen: PBMCs. The rearrangement joins TRBV6-2 or TRBV6-3 to TRBJ1-2, with D uncertain. CDR3 region: CASSLETGNKLYGYTF. The CDR3 DNA follows: TGTGCCAGCAGCCTGGAGACCGGGAATAAACTCTATGGCTACACCTTC.